This T cell receptor beta chain was recovered during a study of T-cell reconstitution after alpha-beta-depleted transplantation in children. This clonotype was detected ten times or more. The junction shows a germline mismatch at one end, possibly a read error. TCRbeta library preparation incorporated unique molecular identifiers. TCRdb fed the PCR reads into MiXCR, producing one record per CDR3 protein. The profile shows about 72,000 distinct CDR3 sequences, approximately 7.3% of them singletons. The length of the CDR3 is 11 residues. The clonotype comes from a human donor who donated a stem cell graft to a child with acute lymphoblastic leukemia. V is TRBV12-3 or TRBV12-4 and J is TRBJ2-1, with 10 bases that match TRBD2. The source material was PBMCs from the stem cell graft donor, sampled from the stem cell graft. CDR3 sequence: CASSFGTSVSF. In DNA, the CDR3 is TGTGCCAGCAGTTTTGGGACTAGCGTATCCTTC.